Below, 10 T cell receptor beta chains from the same sample are listed, as sequenced in a study of OX40 agonist ivuxolimab in advanced cancers. The protocol was immunoSEQ multiplex PCR, while the TCRdb copy is restricted to in-frame clones and leaves out a portion. The sample shows tens of thousands of clones, 81% of them seen only once. The input for sequencing was CD4+ or CD8+ T cells sorted from blood, taken in a trial of the OX40 agonist ivuxolimab. The receptors here all came from an adult with an advanced solid tumor such as melanoma, head and neck, liver or kidney cancer.

The J gene is TRBJ2-7, the V gene TRBV6-5, with D unclear. The CDR3 extends over 11 amino acids. CDR1 is MNHEY and CDR2 is SVGAGI in the germline V gene. Trimming shortened V by 2 bases and J by 7 bases, and 6 bases separated the two germline ends. CDR3 in DNA: TGTGCCAGCAGTTACCCCAGTGAGCAGTACTTC. Its protein product is CASSYPSEQYF.

The V gene is TRBV4-3, the J gene TRBJ2-6; TRBD1 agrees at 9 bases. Germline V gene sequence: CDR1 LGHNA, CDR2 YSLEER. The CDR3 contains 18 residues. Losses at the gene ends were 4 bases for V and 2 bases for J; bases not matched to a gene: 9. CDR3 in amino acids: CASSLGQGNPPGANVLTF. In nucleotides, the CDR3 is TGCGCCAGCAGCCTAGGACAGGGGAACCCCCCTGGGGCCAACGTCCTGACTTTC.

This chain uses TRBV7-9 with TRBJ2-3, with 9 bases matching TRBD1. Germline V gene data show CDR1 as SEHNR and CDR2 as FQNEAQ (reference sequence). The CDR3 totals 15 residues. V dropped 6 bases and J dropped 6; count of bases not matched to a gene: 10. The CDR3 protein is CASRPDRGVFDTQYF. CDR3 nucleotides: TGTGCCAGCAGACCCGACAGGGGGGTTTTCGATACGCAGTATTTT.

The V call is TRBV27, the J call TRBJ2-3; 10 nucleotides match TRBD2. Germline V gene data show CDR1 as MNHEY and CDR2 as SMNVEV (reference sequence). This CDR3 has 16 amino acids. V shed 5 bases, J shed 1 base, and the junction held 6 bases outside the gene matches. The DNA of the CDR3 is TGTGCCAGCAGTCCGCTAGCGGGAGACGGCACAGATACGCAGTATTTT. Protein: CASSPLAGDGTDTQYF.

The rearrangement joins TRBV4-3 to TRBJ2-1; D uncertain. The CDR3 spans 13 residues. Trimming shortened V by 3 bases and J by 7 bases, and 10 bases separated the two germline ends. The germline CDR1 and CDR2 sequences are LGHNA and YSLEER. Written as DNA, the CDR3 is TGCGCCAGCAGCCACCTTAGTCATAATGAGCAGTTCTTC. Protein: CASSHLSHNEQFF.

The chain employs TRBV6-6 and TRBJ2-1; TRBD2 matches at 7 bases. V was clipped by 6 bases and J by 10 bases; unmatched bases: 15. The CDR3 loop spans 15 amino acids. The germline V gene has CDR1 MNHNY and CDR2 SVGAGI (reference sequence). CDR3 sequence reads: CASRGLSGGSREQFF. CDR3 DNA: TGTGCCAGCAGGGGCCTTAGTGGCGGGAGCAGGGAGCAGTTCTTC.

J is TRBJ2-1 and V is TRBV7-2; D not certain. The V gene lost 4 bases and the J gene lost 9 bases, with 22 bases spanning the gap. CDR3 size: 16 residues. Germline V gene data show CDR1 as SGHTA and CDR2 as FQGNSA. CDR3 amino acids: CASSYGPGSATGEQFF. The CDR3 DNA reads TGTGCCAGCAGCTACGGGCCCGGCAGCGCCACGGGTGAGCAGTTCTTC.

Here the CDR3 DNA reads TGTGCCAGCAGCTCCTCGCTAGACACCGGGGAGCTGTTTTTT. Translating gives CASSSSLDTGELFF. The chain couples TRBV7-9 to TRBJ2-2; no firm D call. The V and J ends lost 4 bases and 3 bases respectively, with 9 bases between them. The CDR3 loop spans 14 amino acids. The germline V gene has CDR1 SEHNR and CDR2 FQNEAQ (reference sequence).

This chain joins TRBV6-1 and TRBJ1-1; the D is unclear. Trimming cost V 5 bases and J 3 bases, with 7 bases left between them. The length of the CDR3 is 12 residues. Germline values: CDR1 MNHNS, CDR2 SASEGT. The CDR3: CASSSGYTEAFF. The CDR3 DNA sequence: TGTGCCAGCAGTTCCGGTTACACTGAAGCTTTCTTT.

The J gene is TRBJ2-5, the V gene TRBV4-1; 12 nucleotides agree with TRBD2. Trimming took 0 bases from V and 4 from J; bases not matched to a gene: 3. This CDR3 is 16 amino acids long. CDR1 and CDR2 from the germline V gene are MGHRA and YSYEKL. The CDR3 nucleotides read TGCGCCAGCAGCCAAGATGGACTAGCGGGGTTAGAGACCCAGTACTTC. Amino acids: CASSQDGLAGLETQYF.